The 13 T cell receptor beta chains below all came from one sample that was sequenced in a study of T-cell reconstitution after alpha-beta-depleted transplantation in children. Preparation of the TCRbeta library was carried out with unique molecular identifiers. TCRdb ran MiXCR on the PCR reads and lists one entry per CDR3 protein. The data show 200,000 to 250,000 distinct CDR3 sequences, with roughly 7% seen just once and 5.5% to 6.5% held by the top ten. Source: PBMCs, taken before TCRalphabeta/CD19-depleted stem cell transplant. These receptors originate from a boy younger than 10 with acute lymphoblastic leukemia, due to receive a stem cell transplant.

In this sample, this clonotype turned up a few times. This chain uses TRBV10-3 with TRBJ2-5, with D hard to call. Germline V gene sequence: CDR1 ENHRY, CDR2 SYGVKD. The germline V and J ends were trimmed by 1 base and 5 bases, with 2 bases remaining between them. The CDR3 consists of 11 residues. The CDR3 sequence: CAISELETQYF. DNA of the CDR3: TGTGCCATCAGTGAGTTGGAGACCCAGTACTTC.

The chain combines TRBV28 with TRBJ1-1; D gene uncertain. V was trimmed by 5 bases and J by 1 base, leaving 14 bases between them. CDR3 length: 15 amino acids. Germline V gene data show CDR1 as MDHEN and CDR2 as SYDVKM. The CDR3 DNA reads as TGTGCCAGCAGTCCACCTGAGGCTTCGAACACTGAAGCTTTCTTT. Its translation: CASSPPEASNTEAFF.

This clonotype showed up many times. This chain links TRBV28 with TRBJ2-7; unclear D gene. CDR1 is MDHEN, CDR2 SYDVKM, per germline. V lost 6 bases and J 4 bases, leaving 10 bases between the germline ends. The CDR3 runs 12 residues. DNA of the CDR3: TGTGCCAGCAGCCTAGGGAAGTACGAGCAGTACTTC. Translated, it gives CASSLGKYEQYF.

This clonotype was picked up many times. V usage is TRBV28 and J usage is TRBJ2-2; 15 bases fit TRBD2. V was pared by 3 bases and J by 7 bases, with 12 bases of the junction left unmatched. The CDR3 has 19 amino acids. Germline V gives CDR1 MDHEN, CDR2 SYDVKM. CDR3 region: CASSLGLAGGQSVNGELFF. The DNA of the CDR3 is TGTGCCAGCAGTTTGGGACTAGCGGGAGGTCAATCTGTTAACGGGGAGCTGTTTTTT.

Ten or more counts support this clonotype. DNA of the CDR3: TGTGCCAGCAAAATCGGGAGCACCTCGACAGATACGCAGTATTTT. Residues: CASKIGSTSTDTQYF. The chain joins TRBV28 to TRBJ2-3; tentatively, D is TRBD2 (6 bases). Trimming left V 7 bases short and J 3 bases short, with 17 bases between. The CDR3 has 15 amino acids. Germline V CDR1 and CDR2: MDHEN, SYDVKM.

This clonotype was counted between two and nine times. This chain links TRBV19 with TRBJ2-7; D is tentatively TRBD1 or TRBD2 (5 bases each). Looked up from germline, CDR1 is LNHDA and CDR2 is SQIVND (reference sequence). Between the trimmed V and J ends, which lost 1 base and 3 bases, there was a span of 7 bases. This CDR3 has 13 amino acids. CDR3 nucleotides: TGTGCCAGTAGTATAGGGGGGTACTACGAGCAGTACTTC. It encodes CASSIGGYYEQYF.

This clonotype was seen ten or more times. The chain joins TRBV7-2 to TRBJ2-3; D ambiguous. Germline values: CDR1 SGHTA, CDR2 FQGNSA. The length of the CDR3 is 15 residues. Trimming removed 6 bases from V and 0 bases from J, with 13 bases in between. The CDR3 DNA follows: TGTGCCAGCAGTAATAGTTTGGGGAGCACAGATACGCAGTATTTT. Translation gives CASSNSLGSTDTQYF.

This clonotype has just a few counts. The V and J genes are TRBV20-1 and TRBJ2-5, with 9 positions matching TRBD1. With 6 bases clipped from V and 5 bases from J, the junction kept 10 bases outside the gene matches. Per germline, CDR1 DFQATT and CDR2 SNEGSKA (reference sequence). The CDR3 extends over 14 amino acids. The CDR3, as DNA: TGCAGTGCCAACCGACAGGGGGGTTCGGAGACCCAGTACTTC. This encodes CSANRQGGSETQYF.

This clonotype has ten or more counts. This chain uses TRBV7-2 with TRBJ2-3, with 8 bases identical to TRBD2. The trim removed 1 base at V and 4 bases at J, leaving 7 bases unmatched. Per germline, CDR1 SGHTA and CDR2 FQGNSA. The CDR3 runs to 16 residues. As DNA, the CDR3 is TGTGCCAGCAGCTTAGGCTCGGCGGGAGGAGCAGATACGCAGTATTTT. This translates into CASSLGSAGGADTQYF.

This clonotype has a count of ten or more. The chain employs TRBV12-3 or TRBV12-4 and TRBJ2-2; no firm D call. The CDR3 contains 15 residues. Trimming removed 10 bases at V and 4 bases at J, with 19 bases between. CDR3 sequence: CAIGSAEWGTGELFF. In nucleotides, the CDR3 is TGTGCCATCGGCTCCGCCGAATGGGGCACCGGGGAGCTGTTTTTT.

This clonotype has a count of ten or more. CDR3 sequence reads: CASSPFGTFPGQTGNTIYF. In DNA form, the CDR3 reads TGTGCCAGCAGCCCCTTTGGAACCTTTCCGGGCCAGACCGGAAACACCATATATTTT. V gene TRBV7-2 combines with J gene TRBJ1-3; D uncertain. Germline-derived CDR1 and CDR2 are SGHTA and FQGNSA. V lost 5 bases, J lost 4 bases, and 27 bases lay in between. The CDR3 runs 19 residues.

Only a few counts were recorded for this clonotype. The rearrangement uses TRBV28 and TRBJ2-3; D is perhaps TRBD1 or TRBD2 (5 bases each). The CDR3 consists of 16 residues. V lost 0 bases and J 0 bases, leaving 10 bases between the germline ends. CDR1 and CDR2 (germline): MDHEN, SYDVKM. The CDR3 loop reads CASSLWSGTSTDTQYF. The DNA for the CDR3 is TGTGCCAGCAGTTTATGGTCCGGGACCAGCACAGATACGCAGTATTTT.

The sample holds a few counts of this clonotype. The V and J genes are TRBV7-2 and TRBJ1-2; D remains unclear. Germline CDR1 SGHTA, CDR2 FQGNSA. The CDR3 is 14 residues long. Deletions cut 0 bases from V and 4 bases from J, with 9 bases between. The CDR3 coding sequence is TGTGCCAGCAGCTTAGCGCAAGAATTCTATGGCTACACCTTC. Amino acid sequence: CASSLAQEFYGYTF.